These T cell receptor beta chains were read from a single sample in a study of T cell clones after liver transplantation. Generated by immunoSEQ multiplex PCR, the TCRdb table keeps only in-frame clones and is missing some. The sample includes roughly 100,000 clones, roughly 80% of them seen just once. The sample consisted of CD4+ T cells from blood, taken around 50 months after liver transplant. The receptors shown here come from a human patient who received a liver transplant. The graft donor may have given rise to some T cells. The CDR3 runs from the conserved cysteine through the conserved F or W. A D gene is named only where the DNA matches it firmly. Size values are once, few and many counts, or a class for expanded clones, and some rows have none.

V gene	D gene	clone size	J gene	CDR3 DNA	CDR3 protein
TRBV27	TRBD1	.	TRBJ2-1	TGTGCCAGCAGTCTCCGGACAGGCCAGCGGGAGCAGTTCTTC	CASSLRTGQREQFF
TRBV5-4	TRBD1	.	TRBJ1-2	TGTGCCAGCAGCTTGCCAGGGGGGCCCGCACTTAACTATGGCTACACCTTC	CASSLPGGPALNYGYTF
TRBV27	.	.	TRBJ2-5	TGTGCCAGCAGAGAAGTAGAGACCCAGTACTTC	CASREVETQYF
TRBV19	TRBD1	.	TRBJ2-7	TGTGCCAGTAGTATGGGACAGACCACCTACGAGCAGTACTTC	CASSMGQTTYEQYF
TRBV5-1	.	few	TRBJ2-7	TGCGCCAGCAGCTTTGGGGCAGGCTCCTACGAGCAGTACTTC	CASSFGAGSYEQYF
TRBV10-3	.	few	TRBJ1-1	TGTGCCATCAGCGAGAATCCAGGGGTCCCCACTGAAGCTTTCTTT	CAISENPGVPTEAFF
TRBV6-5	.	.	TRBJ1-4	TGTGCCAGCAGTCGCAGGGTCCTTAATGAAAAACTGTTTTTT	CASSRRVLNEKLFF
TRBV27	.	.	TRBJ1-2	TGTGCCAGCAGTTTCGGGGGAGGCTATGGCTACACCTTC	CASSFGGGYGYTF
TRBV5-1	.	.	TRBJ1-5	TGCGCCAGCAGCCTGGGTGGGTTAGATCAGCCCCAGCATTTT	CASSLGGLDQPQHF
TRBV30	.	once	TRBJ1-2	TGTGCCTGGAGTGATTTAGCGGGTGGGAGCTATGGCTACACCTTC	CAWSDLAGGSYGYTF
TRBV7-2	.	.	TRBJ2-1	TGTGCCAGCAGATCCGGCCGGGAGCTTTACAATGAGCAGTTCTTC	CASRSGRELYNEQFF
TRBV12-2	.	once	TRBJ1-6	TGTGCAAGTCGCTTCGCCAGGGACAGCAGCTCCTATAATTCACCCCTCCACTTT	CASRFARDSSSYNSPLHF
TRBV5-1	TRBD2	.	TRBJ2-7	TGCGCCAGCAGCTCCAGGACTAGCGGGGGGTCACCCTACGAGCAGTACTTC	CASSSRTSGGSPYEQYF
TRBV9	.	once	TRBJ2-1	TGTGCCAGCAGCTTCCAAACGAGCTCCTACAATGAGCAGTTCTTC	CASSFQTSSYNEQFF
TRBV6-5	TRBD1	.	TRBJ2-7	TGTGCCAGCAGAAGGACAGGGAGCGACGAGCAGTACTTC	CASRRTGSDEQYF
TRBV9	.	.	TRBJ1-1	TGTGCCAGCAGCGTAGTGGTGGACGTGAACACTGAAGCTTTCTTT	CASSVVVDVNTEAFF
TRBV28	.	.	TRBJ2-7	TGTGCCAGCATTGAGGGCGGGAAAGGCGAGCAGTACTTC	CASIEGGKGEQYF
TRBV7-8	TRBD2	.	TRBJ2-3	TGTGCCAGCAGCTCTAGCGGGAGTAGGGTAGATACGCAGTATTTT	CASSSSGSRVDTQYF
TRBV2	.	few	TRBJ1-2	TGTGCCAGCTACAAAAGGGATGACAGGATGCGCTATGGCTACACCTTC	CASYKRDDRMRYGYTF
TRBV5-1	TRBD1	once	TRBJ1-2	TGCGCCAGCAGCTCAGGGGGACAGGGGAATGGCTACACCTTC	CASSSGGQGNGYTF
TRBV28	.	.	TRBJ1-2	TGTGCCAGCAGTGTGGGGCCATATGGCTACACCTTC	CASSVGPYGYTF
TRBV27	TRBD1	.	TRBJ1-1	TGTGCCAGCAGTCCAGCGGGACAGGGGGCTTCTGAAGCTTTCTTT	CASSPAGQGASEAFF
TRBV29-1	TRBD1	.	TRBJ2-1	TGCAGCGTTGAAGGGGGGACAGGGAAATCGGACAATGAGCAGTTCTTC	CSVEGGTGKSDNEQFF
TRBV28	.	.	TRBJ1-1	TGTGCCAGCAGGCGAAACGGTTGGGCTTTCTTT	CASRRNGWAFF
TRBV12-5	TRBD1	.	TRBJ1-1	TGTGCTAGTGGTCCCAGGGGGGCTACTGAAGCTTTCTTT	CASGPRGATEAFF
TRBV29-1	TRBD1	.	TRBJ1-6	TGCAGCGTTACAGGGGGGCCTAATTCACCCCTCCACTTT	CSVTGGPNSPLHF
TRBV18	TRBD1	.	TRBJ2-5	TGTGCCAGCTCACTTGGGACAGGAAAGGGAGAGACCCAGTACTTC	CASSLGTGKGETQYF